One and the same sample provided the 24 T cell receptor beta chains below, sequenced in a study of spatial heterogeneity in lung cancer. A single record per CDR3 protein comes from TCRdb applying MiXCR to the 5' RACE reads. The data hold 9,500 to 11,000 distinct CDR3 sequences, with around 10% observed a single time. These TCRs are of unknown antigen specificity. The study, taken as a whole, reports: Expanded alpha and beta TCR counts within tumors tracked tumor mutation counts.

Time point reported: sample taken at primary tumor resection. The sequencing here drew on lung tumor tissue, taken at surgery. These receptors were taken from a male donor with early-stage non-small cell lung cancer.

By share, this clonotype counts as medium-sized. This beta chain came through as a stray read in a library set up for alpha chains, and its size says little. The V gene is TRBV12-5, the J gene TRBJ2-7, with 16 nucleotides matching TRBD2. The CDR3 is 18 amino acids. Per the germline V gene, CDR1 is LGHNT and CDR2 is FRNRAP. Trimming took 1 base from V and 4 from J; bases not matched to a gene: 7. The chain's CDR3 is CASGLDSGLAGGLYEQYF. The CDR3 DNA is TGTGCTAGTGGTTTGGATTCGGGACTAGCGGGAGGGCTGTACGAGCAGTACTTC.

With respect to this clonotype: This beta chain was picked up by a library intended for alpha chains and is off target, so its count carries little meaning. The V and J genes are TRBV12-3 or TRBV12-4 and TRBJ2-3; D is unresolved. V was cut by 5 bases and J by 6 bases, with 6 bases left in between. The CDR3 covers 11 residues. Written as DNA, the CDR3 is TGTGCCAGCAGTGTCGGGGATACGCAGTATTTT. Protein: CASSVGDTQYF.

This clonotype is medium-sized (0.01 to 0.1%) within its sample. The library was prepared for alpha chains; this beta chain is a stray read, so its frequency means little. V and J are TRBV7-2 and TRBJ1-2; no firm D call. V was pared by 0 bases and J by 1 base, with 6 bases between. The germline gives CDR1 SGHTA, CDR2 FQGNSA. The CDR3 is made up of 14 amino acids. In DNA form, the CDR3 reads TGTGCCAGCAGCTTAGCGGCTGTTAACTATGGCTACACCTTC. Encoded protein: CASSLAAVNYGYTF.

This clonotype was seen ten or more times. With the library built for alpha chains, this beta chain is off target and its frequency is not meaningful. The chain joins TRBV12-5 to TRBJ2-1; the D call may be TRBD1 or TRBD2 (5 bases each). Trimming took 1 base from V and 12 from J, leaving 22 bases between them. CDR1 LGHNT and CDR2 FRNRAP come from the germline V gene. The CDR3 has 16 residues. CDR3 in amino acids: CASGLGPGQSKEGQFF. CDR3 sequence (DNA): TGTGCTAGTGGTTTGGGGCCAGGACAATCAAAAGAGGGGCAGTTCTTC.

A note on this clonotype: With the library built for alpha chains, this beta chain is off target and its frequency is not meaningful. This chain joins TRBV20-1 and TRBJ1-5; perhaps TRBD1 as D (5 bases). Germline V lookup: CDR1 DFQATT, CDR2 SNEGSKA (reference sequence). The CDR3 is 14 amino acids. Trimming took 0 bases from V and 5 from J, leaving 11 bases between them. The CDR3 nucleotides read TGCAGTGCTAGAGATGGGACGGTCGATCAGCCCCAGCATTTT. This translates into CSARDGTVDQPQHF.

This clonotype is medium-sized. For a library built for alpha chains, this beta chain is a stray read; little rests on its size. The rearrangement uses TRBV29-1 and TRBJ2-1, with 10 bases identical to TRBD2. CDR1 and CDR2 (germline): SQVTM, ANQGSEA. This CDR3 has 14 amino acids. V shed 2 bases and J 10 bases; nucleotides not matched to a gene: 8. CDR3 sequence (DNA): TGCAGCGTTGAACTCCCTAGCGGGAGACGAGAGCAGTTCTTC. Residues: CSVELPSGRREQFF.

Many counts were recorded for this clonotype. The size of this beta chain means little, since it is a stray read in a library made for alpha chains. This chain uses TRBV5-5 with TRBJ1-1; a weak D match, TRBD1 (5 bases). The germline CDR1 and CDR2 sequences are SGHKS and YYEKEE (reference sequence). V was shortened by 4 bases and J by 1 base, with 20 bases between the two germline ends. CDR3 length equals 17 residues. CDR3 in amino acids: CASSTRGVGSWNTEAFF. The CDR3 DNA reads TGTGCCAGCAGCACCCGGGGGGTGGGGAGTTGGAACACTGAAGCTTTCTTT. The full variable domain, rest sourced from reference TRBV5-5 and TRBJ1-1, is DAGVTQSPTHLIKTRGQQVTLRCSPISGHKSVSWYQQVLGQGPQFIFQYYEKEERGRGNFPDRFSARQFPNYSSELNVNALLLGDSALYLCASSTRGVGSWNTEAFFGQGTRLTVV.

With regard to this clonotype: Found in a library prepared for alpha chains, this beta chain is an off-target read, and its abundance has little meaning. CDR3 sequence: CASSFGNYQPQHF. Written as DNA, the CDR3 is TGTGCCAGCAGCTTTGGTAATTATCAGCCCCAGCATTTT. The rearrangement links TRBV7-9 to TRBJ1-5; D is unresolved. Trimming shortened V by 3 bases and J by 5 bases, and 8 bases separated the two germline ends. This CDR3 has 13 residues. Germline CDR1 is SEHNR and CDR2 is FQNEAQ (reference sequence). Together with reference TRBV7-9 and TRBJ1-5, the CDR3 gives the full variable domain: DTGVSQNPRHKITKRGQNVTFRCDPISEHNRLYWYRQTLGQGPEFLTYFQNEAQLEKSRLLSDRFSAERPKGSFSTLEIQRTEQGDSAMYLCASSFGNYQPQHFGDGTRLSIL.

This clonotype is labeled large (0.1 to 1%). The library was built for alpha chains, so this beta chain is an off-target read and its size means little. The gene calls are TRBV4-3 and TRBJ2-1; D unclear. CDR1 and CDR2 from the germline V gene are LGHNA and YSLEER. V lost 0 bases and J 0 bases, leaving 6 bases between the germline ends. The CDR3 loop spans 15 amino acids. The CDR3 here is CASSQDWGSYNEQFF. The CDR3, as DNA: TGCGCCAGCAGCCAAGATTGGGGCTCCTACAATGAGCAGTTCTTC.

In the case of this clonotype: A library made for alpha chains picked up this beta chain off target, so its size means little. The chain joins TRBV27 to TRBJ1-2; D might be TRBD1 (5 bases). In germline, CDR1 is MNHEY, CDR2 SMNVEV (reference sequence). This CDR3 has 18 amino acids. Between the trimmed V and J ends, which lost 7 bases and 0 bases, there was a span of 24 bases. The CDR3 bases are TGTGCCAGCACGCCCCATGGGACGCCGGGAACTACTAACTATGGCTACACCTTC. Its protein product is CASTPHGTPGTTNYGYTF.

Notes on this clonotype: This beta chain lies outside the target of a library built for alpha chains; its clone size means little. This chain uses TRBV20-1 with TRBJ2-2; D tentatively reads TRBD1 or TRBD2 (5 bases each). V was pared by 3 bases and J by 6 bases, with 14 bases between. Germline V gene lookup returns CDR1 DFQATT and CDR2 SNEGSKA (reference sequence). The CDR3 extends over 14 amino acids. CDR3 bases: TGCAGTGCTAGGGGACGGCGATACCCCGGGGAGCTGTTTTTT. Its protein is CSARGRRYPGELFF.

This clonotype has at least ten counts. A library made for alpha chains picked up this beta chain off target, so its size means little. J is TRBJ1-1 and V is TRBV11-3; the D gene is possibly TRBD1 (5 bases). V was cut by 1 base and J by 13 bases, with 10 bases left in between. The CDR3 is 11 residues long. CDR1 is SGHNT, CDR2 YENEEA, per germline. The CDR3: CASSLVQAVFF. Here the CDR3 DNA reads TGTGCCAGCAGCTTAGTACAGGCGGTTTTCTTT.

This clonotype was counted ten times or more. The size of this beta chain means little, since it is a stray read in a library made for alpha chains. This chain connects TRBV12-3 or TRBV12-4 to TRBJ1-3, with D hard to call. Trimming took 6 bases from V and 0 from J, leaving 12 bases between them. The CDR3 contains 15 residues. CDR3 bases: TGTGCCAGCAGGTACGACGAGTACTCTGGAAACACCATATATTTT. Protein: CASRYDEYSGNTIYF.

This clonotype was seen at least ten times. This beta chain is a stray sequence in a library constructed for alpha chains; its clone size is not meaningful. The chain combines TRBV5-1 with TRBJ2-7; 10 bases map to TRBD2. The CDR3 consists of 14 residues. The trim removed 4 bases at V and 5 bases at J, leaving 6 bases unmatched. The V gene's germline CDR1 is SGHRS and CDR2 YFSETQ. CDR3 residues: CASSGTSGKDEQYF. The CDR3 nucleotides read TGCGCCAGCAGCGGAACTAGCGGGAAAGACGAGCAGTACTTC.

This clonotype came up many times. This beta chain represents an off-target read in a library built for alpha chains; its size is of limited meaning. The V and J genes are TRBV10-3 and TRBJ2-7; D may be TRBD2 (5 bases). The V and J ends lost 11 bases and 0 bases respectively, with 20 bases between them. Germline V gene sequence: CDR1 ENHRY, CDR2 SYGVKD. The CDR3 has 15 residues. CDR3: CAANTRESSSYEQYF. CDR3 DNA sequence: TGTGCCGCAAATACAAGGGAGTCAAGCTCCTACGAGCAGTACTTC.

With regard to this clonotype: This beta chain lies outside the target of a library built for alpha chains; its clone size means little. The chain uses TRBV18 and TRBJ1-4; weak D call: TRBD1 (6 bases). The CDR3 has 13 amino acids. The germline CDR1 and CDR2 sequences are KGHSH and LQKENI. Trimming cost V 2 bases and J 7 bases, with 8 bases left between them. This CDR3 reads CASSPGTTEKLFF. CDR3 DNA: TGTGCCAGCTCACCAGGGACAACTGAAAAACTGTTTTTT. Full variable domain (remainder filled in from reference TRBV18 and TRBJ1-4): NAGVMQNPRHLVRRRGQEARLRCSPMKGHSHVYWYRQLPEEGLKFMVYLQKENIIDESGMPKERFSAEFPKEGPSILRIQQVVRGDSAAYFCASSPGTTEKLFFGSGTQLSVL.

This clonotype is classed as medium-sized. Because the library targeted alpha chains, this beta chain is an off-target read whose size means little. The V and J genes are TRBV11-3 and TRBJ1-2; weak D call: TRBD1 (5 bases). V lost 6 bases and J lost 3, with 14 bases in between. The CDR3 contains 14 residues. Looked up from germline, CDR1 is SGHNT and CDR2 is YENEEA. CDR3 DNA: TGTGCCAGCAGTCGCGCCGGGACGGACTATGGCTACACCTTC. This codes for CASSRAGTDYGYTF.

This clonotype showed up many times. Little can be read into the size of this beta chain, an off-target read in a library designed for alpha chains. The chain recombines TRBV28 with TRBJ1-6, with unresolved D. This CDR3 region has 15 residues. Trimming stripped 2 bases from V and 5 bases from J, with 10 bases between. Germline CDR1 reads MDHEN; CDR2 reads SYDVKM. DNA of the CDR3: TGTGCCAGCAGTTTACCGGGTTCACATAATTCACCCCTCCACTTT. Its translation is CASSLPGSHNSPLHF.

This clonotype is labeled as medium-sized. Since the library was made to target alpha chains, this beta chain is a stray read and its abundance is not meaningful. CDR3 DNA: TGTGCCAGCAGCTTAGAGCAGGGGACCGAGCAGTACTTC. Protein product: CASSLEQGTEQYF. This sequence joins TRBV7-9 and TRBJ2-7; tentatively, D is TRBD1 (6 bases). V was pared by 1 base and J by 6 bases, with 10 bases between. The germline gives CDR1 SEHNR, CDR2 FQNEAQ (reference sequence). CDR3 length: 13 amino acids.

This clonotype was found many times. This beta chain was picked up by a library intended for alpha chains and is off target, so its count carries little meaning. The DNA of the CDR3 is TGTGCCAGCAGTGTACTAGCGGGAGGGCCCTCGAACACCGGGGAGCTGTTTTTT. The encoded protein is CASSVLAGGPSNTGELFF. The chain links TRBV6-1 to TRBJ2-2, with TRBD2 matching over 13 bases. J gave up 0 bases and V 4 bases, and 5 bases lay outside the gene matches. Germline CDR1 MNHNS, CDR2 SASEGT. The CDR3 runs to 18 residues.

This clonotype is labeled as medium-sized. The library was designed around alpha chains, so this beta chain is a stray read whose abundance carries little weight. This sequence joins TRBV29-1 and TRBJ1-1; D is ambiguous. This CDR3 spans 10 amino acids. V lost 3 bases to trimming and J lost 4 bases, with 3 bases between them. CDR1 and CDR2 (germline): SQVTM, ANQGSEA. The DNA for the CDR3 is TGCAGCGTTGACCGCACTGAAGCTTTCTTT. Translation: CSVDRTEAFF.

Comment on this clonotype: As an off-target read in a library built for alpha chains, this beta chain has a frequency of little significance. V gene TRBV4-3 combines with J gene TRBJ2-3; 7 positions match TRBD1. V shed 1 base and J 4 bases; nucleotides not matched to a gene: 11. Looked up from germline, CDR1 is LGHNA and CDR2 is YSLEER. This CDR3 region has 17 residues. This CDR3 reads CASSQAVDRARSDTQYF. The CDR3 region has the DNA TGCGCCAGCAGCCAAGCTGTAGACAGGGCCCGTTCAGATACGCAGTATTTT.

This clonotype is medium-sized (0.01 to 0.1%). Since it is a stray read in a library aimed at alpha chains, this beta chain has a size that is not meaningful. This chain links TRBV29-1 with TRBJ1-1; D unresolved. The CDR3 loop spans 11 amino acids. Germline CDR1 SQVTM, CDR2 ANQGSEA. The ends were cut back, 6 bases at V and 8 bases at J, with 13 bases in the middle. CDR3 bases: TGCAGCGTCGGAACCGGGAGAGAAGCTTTCTTT. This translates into CSVGTGREAFF.

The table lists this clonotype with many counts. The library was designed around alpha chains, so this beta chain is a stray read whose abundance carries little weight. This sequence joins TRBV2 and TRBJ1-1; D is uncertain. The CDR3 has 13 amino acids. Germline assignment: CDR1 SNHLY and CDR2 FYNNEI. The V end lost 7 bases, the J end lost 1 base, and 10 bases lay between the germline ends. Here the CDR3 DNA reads TGTGCCAGCACGGCTCAAAAGAACACTGAAGCTTTCTTT. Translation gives CASTAQKNTEAFF. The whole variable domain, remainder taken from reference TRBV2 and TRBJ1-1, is EPEVTQTPSHQVTQMGQEVILRCVPISNHLYFYWYRQILGQKVEFLVSFYNNEISEKSEIFDDQFSVERPDGSNFTLKIRSTKLEDSAMYFCASTAQKNTEAFFGQGTRLTVV.